These 31 T cell receptor beta chains originate from one sample sequenced in a study of CD8+ T cells in alopecia areata. In each case, RNA was isolated and then reverse transcribed into cDNA as the sequencing template. Profiling relied on immunoSEQ multiplex PCR, and the TCRdb table lists in-frame clones only, not all of them. The sample lists some 170,000 clones; roughly 59% were seen once. The sequencing used CD4+ T cells sorted from blood, collected at week 0. All receptors come from a human donor with alopecia areata.

This clone was detected only a few times. This chain uses TRBV2 with TRBJ2-1, with 9 nucleotides matching TRBD2. The ends lost 5 bases at V and 3 bases at J; junction bases unmatched: 5. Germline-derived CDR1 and CDR2 are SNHLY and FYNNEI. There are 15 residues in the CDR3. CDR3 nucleotides: TGTGCCAGCAGTCCAGCGGGGGGCCTCTACAATGAGCAGTTCTTC. Its translation is CASSPAGGLYNEQFF.

The chain combines TRBV2 with TRBJ1-5; TRBD1 matches 7 bases. Looked up from germline, CDR1 is SNHLY and CDR2 is FYNNEI. CDR3 length: 17 amino acids. With 6 bases clipped from V and 0 bases from J, the junction kept 11 bases outside the gene matches. The CDR3: CASRVDRSRISNQPQHF. In DNA form, the CDR3 reads TGTGCCAGCAGAGTGGACAGGAGCCGAATTAGCAATCAGCCCCAGCATTTT.

The chain combines TRBV28 with TRBJ1-6; D may be TRBD1 (5 bases). This CDR3 is built from 15 residues. Germline CDR1 and CDR2: MDHEN and SYDVKM. V dropped 8 bases and J dropped 0 bases, with 11 bases sitting between them. This CDR3 reads CASQGQSSYNSPLHF. CDR3 nucleotide sequence: TGTGCCAGCCAGGGTCAAAGCTCCTATAATTCACCCCTCCACTTT.

This clone has just one count. This chain joins TRBV4-3 and TRBJ2-5; 12 bases are shared with TRBD2. The V gene's germline CDR1 is LGHNA and CDR2 YSLEER. Losses at the gene ends were 1 base for V and 4 bases for J; bases not matched to a gene: 4. This CDR3 region has 16 residues. CDR3 coding DNA: TGCGCCAGCAGCCAAGGACTAGCGGGGGTCGGAGAGACCCAGTACTTC. Its translation: CASSQGLAGVGETQYF.

This clone was detected only a few times. The chain uses TRBV11-2 and TRBJ2-1; D ambiguous. The CDR3 consists of 13 residues. Trimming removed 1 base from V and 7 bases from J, with 8 bases in between. Germline loops: CDR1 SGHAT, CDR2 FQNNGV. CDR3 sequence (DNA): TGTGCCAGCAGCTTAGTTGGCCAAAATGAGCAGTTCTTC. The encoded protein is CASSLVGQNEQFF.

The rearrangement links TRBV29-1 to TRBJ2-1, with 9 bases aligning to TRBD2. Trimming cost V 3 bases and J 3 bases; bases outside gene matches: 3. The CDR3 spans 14 residues. The V gene's germline CDR1 is SQVTM and CDR2 ANQGSEA. CDR3 DNA: TGCAGCGTTGATGCTAGCGGGGTCTACAATGAGCAGTTCTTC. This translates into CSVDASGVYNEQFF.

This sequence joins TRBV2 and TRBJ2-4; 7 bases match TRBD2. CDR3 length equals 15 residues. Germline CDR1 reads SNHLY; CDR2 reads FYNNEI. Trimming took 5 bases from V and 6 from J; bases not matched to a gene: 10. CDR3 bases: TGTGCCAGCAGTACTGGGGGGGGACGCCCAAACATTCAGTACTTC. Amino acid sequence: CASSTGGGRPNIQYF.

This chain joins TRBV9 and TRBJ2-3, with TRBD2 identical over 8 bases. The trim removed 0 bases at V and 1 base at J, leaving 1 base unmatched. The germline V gene encodes CDR1 SGDLS and CDR2 YYNGEE. This CDR3 has 15 amino acids. Here the CDR3 DNA reads TGTGCCAGCAGCGTAGTTAGCGGGGGCACAGATACGCAGTATTTT. Protein: CASSVVSGGTDTQYF.

J is TRBJ2-7 and V is TRBV9, with a possible D match to TRBD2 (6 bases). V was trimmed by 3 bases and J by 2 bases, leaving 12 bases between them. The CDR3 length is 14 residues. Germline V gene lookup returns CDR1 SGDLS and CDR2 YYNGEE. The CDR3 DNA follows: TGTGCCAGCAGCGGGTCCCCGGGAGCCTACGAGCAGTACTTC. This sequence encodes CASSGSPGAYEQYF.

V is TRBV7-9 and J is TRBJ1-2; 8 bases are shared with TRBD1. The CDR3 is 14 amino acids. The V gene's germline CDR1 is SEHNR and CDR2 FQNEAQ (reference sequence). V lost 7 bases, J lost 3 bases, and 7 bases stayed unmatched. DNA of the CDR3: TGTGCCAGCAACCCTGGACAGGGCGACTATGGCTACACCTTC. Translated, it gives CASNPGQGDYGYTF.

The V call is TRBV30, the J call TRBJ1-1; D is unclear. The CDR3 consists of 12 residues. Trimming shortened V by 4 bases and J by 0 bases, and 6 bases separated the two germline ends. The germline V gene has CDR1 GTSNPN and CDR2 SVGIG (reference sequence). This CDR3 is CAWKPMNTEAFF. The CDR3, as DNA: TGTGCCTGGAAACCTATGAACACTGAAGCTTTCTTT.

This clone has more than one count but fewer than ten. The J gene is TRBJ1-3, the V gene TRBV7-8; TRBD1 aligns across 9 bases. V lost 2 bases to trimming and J lost 0 bases; unmatched junction nucleotides: 17. The germline CDR1 and CDR2 sequences are SGHVS and FQNEAQ. The CDR3 consists of 21 residues. CDR3 coding DNA: TGTGCCAGCAGCTTAACACCTCGCCGGGACAGGGTTCTTGACTCTGGAAACACCATATATTTT. It is translated as CASSLTPRRDRVLDSGNTIYF.

The V call is TRBV9, the J call TRBJ2-2, with D unclear. CDR3 length equals 14 residues. The germline V and J ends were trimmed by 0 bases and 2 bases, with 5 bases remaining between them. Germline CDR1 SGDLS, CDR2 YYNGEE. The CDR3 DNA follows: TGTGCCAGCAGCGTAGATCATAACACCGGGGAGCTGTTTTTT. This sequence encodes CASSVDHNTGELFF.

This clone has just a few counts. The chain couples TRBV10-3 to TRBJ1-4; D call uncertain. Germline V gene data show CDR1 as ENHRY and CDR2 as SYGVKD. This CDR3 is 16 amino acids long. Trimming cost V 0 bases and J 8 bases, with 16 bases left between them. The chain's CDR3 is CAISESRAFISEKLFF. Written as DNA, the CDR3 is TGTGCCATCAGTGAGTCGAGGGCCTTCATATCCGAAAAACTGTTTTTT.

The chain recombines TRBV29-1 with TRBJ2-7, with D tentatively TRBD2 (5 bases). CDR1 and CDR2 (germline): SQVTM, ANQGSEA. This CDR3 has 11 amino acids. V lost 4 bases and J 6 bases, leaving 10 bases between the germline ends. DNA of the CDR3: TGCAGCGTTGTAGGAGGCCTCGAGCAGTACTTC. Amino acid sequence: CSVVGGLEQYF.

V and J are TRBV4-3 and TRBJ2-3; 8 nucleotides match TRBD2. V dropped 8 bases and J dropped 2; count of bases not matched to a gene: 6. Germline loops: CDR1 LGHNA, CDR2 YSLEER. The CDR3 consists of 14 residues. The CDR3 here is CASSREGFTDTQYF. The DNA of the CDR3 is TGCGCCAGCTCTCGGGAGGGCTTCACAGATACGCAGTATTTT.

This clone was seen just once. The CDR3 coding sequence is TGCGCCAGCAGCTTGGGCATCCCAGGGGAGAAGGAGCAGTTCTTC. This translates into CASSLGIPGEKEQFF. The chain carries TRBV5-1 and TRBJ2-1, with D maybe TRBD1 (6 bases). Germline loops: CDR1 SGHRS, CDR2 YFSETQ. The CDR3 spans 15 residues. Trimming stripped 0 bases from V and 10 bases from J, with 17 bases between.

V is TRBV5-1 and J is TRBJ2-7; no firm D call. This CDR3 is built from 12 residues. The V end lost 0 bases, the J end lost 5 bases, and 6 bases lay between the germline ends. CDR1 is SGHRS, CDR2 YFSETQ, per germline. This CDR3 is CASSLEGHEQYF. CDR3 DNA: TGCGCCAGCAGCTTGGAGGGCCACGAGCAGTACTTC.

The chain carries TRBV14 and TRBJ1-4, with D possibly TRBD1 on 5 matching bases. Trimming pared 4 bases from V and 7 bases from J, leaving 7 bases between. CDR1 SGHDN and CDR2 FVKESK come from the germline V gene. This CDR3 comprises 12 residues. CDR3 loop: CASSLGPEKLFF. Here the CDR3 DNA reads TGTGCCAGCAGCCTGGGGCCTGAAAAACTGTTTTTT.

This clone occurred a few times. The V and J genes are TRBV2 and TRBJ2-3; D is unclear. The CDR3 spans 13 residues. CDR1 and CDR2 (germline): SNHLY, FYNNEI. Between the trimmed V and J ends, which lost 6 bases and 4 bases, there was a span of 11 bases. CDR3 bases: TGTGCCAGCAGGGTTGGTAGCTCAGATACGCAGTATTTT. Translating it yields CASRVGSSDTQYF.

V gene TRBV9 combines with J gene TRBJ2-3; no definite D call. Trimming removed 2 bases at V and 6 bases at J, with 13 bases between. Germline assignment: CDR1 SGDLS and CDR2 YYNGEE. The CDR3 is 14 residues long. As DNA, the CDR3 is TGTGCCAGCAGCGTCGCTCAGAGGAAGGATACGCAGTATTTT. Its protein product is CASSVAQRKDTQYF. The entire variable domain, with the rest obtained from reference TRBV9 and TRBJ2-3, is as follows: DSGVTQTPKHLITATGQRVTLRCSPRSGDLSVYWYQQSLDQGLQFLIQYYNGEERAKGNILERFSAQQFPDLHSELNLSSLELGDSALYFCASSVAQRKDTQYFGPGTRLTVL.

The table lists this clone with a few counts. The genes are TRBV5-1 and TRBJ2-6; weak D call: TRBD2 (5 bases). V was cut by 2 bases and J by 4 bases, with 13 bases left in between. CDR1 and CDR2 from the germline V gene are SGHRS and YFSETQ. The CDR3 sequence is 16 residues long. DNA for the CDR3: TGCGCCAGCAGCTTAGTAGAAGGGAGCGGGGCCAACGTCCTGACTTTC. Translation gives CASSLVEGSGANVLTF. The entire variable domain, with the rest obtained from reference TRBV5-1 and TRBJ2-6, is as follows: KAGVTQTPRYLIKTRGQQVTLSCSPISGHRSVSWYQQTPGQGLQFLFEYFSETQRNKGNFPGRFSGRQFSNSRSEMNVSTLELGDSALYLCASSLVEGSGANVLTFGAGSRLTVL.

This CDR3 reads CAWNGQANSPLHF. CDR3 in DNA: TGTGCCTGGAACGGACAAGCAAATTCACCCCTCCACTTT. The V gene is TRBV30, the J gene TRBJ1-6, with D perhaps matching TRBD1 (5 bases). Germline CDR1 is GTSNPN and CDR2 is SVGIG (reference sequence). V was pared by 4 bases and J by 7 bases, with 11 bases between. The CDR3 sequence is 13 residues long.

This chain uses TRBV14 with TRBJ1-4; D perhaps matches TRBD1 (6 bases). CDR1 SGHDN and CDR2 FVKESK come from the germline V gene. The CDR3 totals 14 residues. The V end lost 6 bases, the J end lost 1 base, and 9 bases lay between the germline ends. CDR3 DNA sequence: TGTGCCAGCAGTCCACAGGGAACTAATGAAAAACTGTTTTTT. Translating gives CASSPQGTNEKLFF. Based on the CDR3 plus reference TRBV14 and TRBJ1-4, the full variable domain is EAGVTQFPSHSVIEKGQTVTLRCDPISGHDNLYWYRRVMGKEIKFLLHFVKESKQDESGMPNNRFLAERTGGTYSTLKVQPAELEDSGVYFCASSPQGTNEKLFFGSGTQLSVL.

In nucleotides, the CDR3 is TGTGCCAGCAGTCCCCTGTACGGACAAGAGACCCAGTACTTC. This translates into CASSPLYGQETQYF. The chain carries TRBV11-2 and TRBJ2-5; D gene ambiguous. Deletions cut 6 bases from V and 2 bases from J, with 13 bases between. CDR1 and CDR2 (germline): SGHAT, FQNNGV. The CDR3 runs to 14 residues.

The J gene is TRBJ2-3, the V gene TRBV4-3, with TRBD2 matching over 10 bases. The CDR3 totals 16 residues. V lost 0 bases, J lost 5 bases, and 5 bases stayed unmatched. In germline, CDR1 is LGHNA, CDR2 YSLEER. CDR3 bases: TGCGCCAGCAGCCAAGATCGCGCTAGCGGGGGAGATACGCAGTATTTT. This sequence encodes CASSQDRASGGDTQYF.

The gene calls are TRBV29-1 and TRBJ2-2, with TRBD2 identical over 9 bases. With V trimmed by 5 bases and J by 4 bases, 8 bases remained unmatched. This CDR3 is 15 amino acids long. Per the germline V gene, CDR1 is SQVTM and CDR2 is ANQGSEA. Here the CDR3 reads CSVKFLLAGTGELFF. DNA for the CDR3: TGCAGCGTTAAGTTTTTACTAGCGGGCACCGGGGAGCTGTTTTTT.

The chain joins TRBV27 to TRBJ2-7; D is undetermined. CDR3 length: 13 residues. CDR1 MNHEY and CDR2 SMNVEV come from the germline V gene (reference sequence). V was pared by 7 bases and J by 0 bases, with 10 bases between. CDR3 sequence (DNA): TGTGCCAGCAAAGGGATACTCTCCTACGAGCAGTACTTC. It translates to CASKGILSYEQYF.

The V call is TRBV5-1, the J call TRBJ2-7; 10 bases line up with TRBD1. Unmatched junction bases numbered 6, after V lost 1 base and J lost 5 bases. CDR1 is SGHRS and CDR2 is YFSETQ in the germline V gene. The CDR3 runs to 15 residues. CDR3 nucleotide sequence: TGCGCCAGCAGCTTGATAGGGGACAGGGGCCACGAGCAGTACTTC. Translated: CASSLIGDRGHEQYF.

This chain links TRBV5-1 with TRBJ2-7; no clear D. Deletions cut 0 bases from V and 5 bases from J, with 12 bases between. Germline CDR1 SGHRS, CDR2 YFSETQ. The CDR3 is 14 amino acids. This chain's CDR3 is CASSLGHPSDEQYF. In DNA, the CDR3 is TGCGCCAGCAGCTTGGGACATCCGTCTGACGAGCAGTACTTC. The variable domain in full, completed from reference TRBV5-1 and TRBJ2-7, reads KAGVTQTPRYLIKTRGQQVTLSCSPISGHRSVSWYQQTPGQGLQFLFEYFSETQRNKGNFPGRFSGRQFSNSRSEMNVSTLELGDSALYLCASSLGHPSDEQYFGPGTRLTVT.

This chain joins TRBV29-1 and TRBJ2-1; 7 bases are a match to TRBD2. V lost 0 bases and J lost 1; bases outside the gene matches: 9. The CDR3 has 17 amino acids. Germline lookup yields CDR1 SQVTM and CDR2 ANQGSEA. The CDR3 region is CSVEDGGISGSYNEQFF. For the CDR3, the DNA is TGCAGCGTTGAAGATGGTGGGATTAGCGGGTCCTACAATGAGCAGTTCTTC.